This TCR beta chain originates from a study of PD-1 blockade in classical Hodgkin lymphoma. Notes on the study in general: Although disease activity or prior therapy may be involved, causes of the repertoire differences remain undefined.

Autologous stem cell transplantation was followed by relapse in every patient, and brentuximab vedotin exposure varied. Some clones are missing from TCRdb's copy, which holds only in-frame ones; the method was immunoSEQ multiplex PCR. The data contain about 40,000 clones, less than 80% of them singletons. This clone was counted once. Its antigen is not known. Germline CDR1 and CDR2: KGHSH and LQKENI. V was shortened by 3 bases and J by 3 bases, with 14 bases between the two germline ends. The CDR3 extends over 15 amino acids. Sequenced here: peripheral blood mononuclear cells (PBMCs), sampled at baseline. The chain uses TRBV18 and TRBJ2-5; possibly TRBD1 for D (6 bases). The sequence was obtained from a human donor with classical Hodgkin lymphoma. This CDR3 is CASSPIQGSKETQYF. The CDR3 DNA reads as TGTGCCAGCTCACCTATACAGGGTTCCAAAGAGACCCAGTACTTC.